One and the same sample provided the 22 T cell receptor beta chains below, sequenced in a study of T cell changes during pregnancy in multiple sclerosis. Clones were read by immunoSEQ multiplex PCR, and TCRdb kept only the in-frame ones, dropping some. The sample includes about 20,000 clones, about 88% of them seen just once. The sequences come from CD8+ T cells from peripheral blood mononuclear cells, collected in the third trimester of pregnancy. The receptors originated from a female donor in good health, enrolled as a control in a pregnancy study.

The gene calls are TRBV6-6 and TRBJ1-1; 8 bases align to TRBD1. Trimming cost V 6 bases and J 4 bases; bases outside gene matches: 4. The CDR3 loop spans 13 amino acids. Germline loops: CDR1 MNHNY, CDR2 SVGAGI (reference sequence). CDR3 loop: CASRQGAGTEAFF. CDR3 DNA sequence: TGTGCCAGCAGGCAGGGGGCGGGCACTGAAGCTTTCTTT.

This chain joins TRBV6-5 and TRBJ1-6, with D unresolved. V dropped 8 bases and J dropped 8 bases, with 16 bases sitting between them. This CDR3 contains 14 residues. Germline CDR1 MNHEY, CDR2 SVGAGI. The CDR3 protein is CASRSDLEYSPLHF. CDR3 sequence (DNA): TGTGCCAGCCGTTCCGACCTGGAGTATTCACCCCTCCACTTT.

This sequence joins TRBV28 and TRBJ2-1; the D gene is possibly TRBD1 (5 bases). The CDR3 has 18 residues. The V end was cut by 3 bases, the J end by 0 bases, with 18 bases between. The germline V gene encodes CDR1 MDHEN and CDR2 SYDVKM. The CDR3 bases are TGTGCCAGCAGTTTCCCCACCTGGACATTCAGCTCCTACAATGAGCAGTTCTTC. Amino acids: CASSFPTWTFSSYNEQFF.

The chain links TRBV28 to TRBJ2-4; D remains unclear. This CDR3 comprises 15 residues. Germline loops: CDR1 MDHEN, CDR2 SYDVKM. Deletions cut 6 bases from V and 0 bases from J, with 12 bases between. The CDR3 DNA is TGTGCCAGCAGCCCCAGATCTTTAGCCAAAAACATTCAGTACTTC. Protein: CASSPRSLAKNIQYF.

The chain is built from TRBV11-2 and TRBJ1-6; D unclear. This CDR3 has 14 residues. Germline V gene sequence: CDR1 SGHAT, CDR2 FQNNGV. The V end lost 5 bases, the J end lost 4 bases, and 9 bases lay between the germline ends. The CDR3 sequence: CASSLTRYNSPLHF. CDR3 in DNA: TGTGCCAGCAGCCTGACACGATATAATTCACCCCTCCACTTT.

The rearrangement links TRBV9 to TRBJ1-1; D is uncertain. The CDR3 extends over 14 amino acids. CDR1 and CDR2 from the germline V gene are SGDLS and YYNGEE. V was shortened by 3 bases and J by 7 bases, with 16 bases between the two germline ends. CDR3 nucleotides: TGTGCCAGCAGCGAAAACGCTTATCAGGATGAAGCTTTCTTT. The encoded protein is CASSENAYQDEAFF.

The chain employs TRBV11-2 and TRBJ1-2; no clear D gene. Trimming shortened V by 4 bases and J by 8 bases, and 11 bases separated the two germline ends. The CDR3 extends over 12 amino acids. The germline CDR1 and CDR2 sequences are SGHAT and FQNNGV. The chain's CDR3 is CASSSNDPGYTF. CDR3 sequence (DNA): TGTGCCAGCAGCTCTAACGATCCGGGCTACACCTTC.

The chain uses TRBV27 and TRBJ1-1; the D gene is possibly TRBD1 (5 bases). The V gene's germline CDR1 is MNHEY and CDR2 SMNVEV (reference sequence). V lost 3 bases, J lost 8 bases, and 10 bases lay in between. The CDR3 extends over 12 amino acids. CDR3 protein: CASSFRGSEAFF. The CDR3 region has the DNA TGTGCCAGCAGTTTTCGGGGGTCGGAAGCTTTCTTT.

The rearrangement links TRBV9 to TRBJ2-3, with TRBD2 identical over 10 bases. Looked up from germline, CDR1 is SGDLS and CDR2 is YYNGEE. Losses at the gene ends were 0 bases for V and 4 bases for J; bases not matched to a gene: 11. This CDR3 contains 18 residues. The CDR3 protein is CASSVEFASGSLADTQYF. DNA for the CDR3: TGTGCCAGCAGCGTAGAGTTTGCTAGCGGGAGTTTGGCAGATACGCAGTATTTT.

V and J are TRBV7-9 and TRBJ1-1, with D perhaps TRBD1 (6 bases). V lost 2 bases and J 2 bases, leaving 18 bases between the germline ends. The CDR3 sequence is 17 residues long. Germline V gene lookup returns CDR1 SEHNR and CDR2 FQNEAQ (reference sequence). The CDR3 reads CASSLLGHNFRNTEAFF. The CDR3 coding sequence is TGTGCCAGCAGCTTACTGGGACACAACTTCAGAAACACTGAAGCTTTCTTT.

This clone was detected only a few times. V and J are TRBV7-8 and TRBJ2-1; 9 bases are a match to TRBD2. Germline trimming cut 1 base from V and 0 bases from J; bases unmatched to any gene: 7. Germline V CDR1 and CDR2: SGHVS, FQNEAQ. This CDR3 is built from 18 residues. Here the CDR3 reads CASSLVVAGGSSYNEQFF. The CDR3 DNA is TGTGCCAGCAGCTTAGTTGTGGCGGGAGGGAGCTCCTACAATGAGCAGTTCTTC.

The chain is built from TRBV15 and TRBJ1-2; D is possibly TRBD1 (5 bases). CDR3 size: 15 residues. The germline V and J ends were trimmed by 1 base and 4 bases, with 13 bases remaining between them. Germline V gene data show CDR1 as LNHNV and CDR2 as YYDKDF (reference sequence). DNA of the CDR3: TGTGCCACCAGCAGAGGGCAGGGCGGTACCTATGGCTACACCTTC. Translation gives CATSRGQGGTYGYTF.

J is TRBJ1-1 and V is TRBV13; 8 bases are a match to TRBD1. The germline gives CDR1 PRHDT, CDR2 FYEKMQ (reference sequence). V lost 1 base, J lost 1 base, and 2 bases stayed unmatched. The CDR3 totals 15 residues. CDR3 DNA sequence: TGTGCCAGCAGCTTAGCCGGGACAGGGAACACTGAAGCTTTCTTT. It codes for CASSLAGTGNTEAFF.

The chain joins TRBV6-6 to TRBJ2-5; TRBD1 might be the D (6 bases). V lost 5 bases and J 7 bases, leaving 14 bases between the germline ends. The CDR3 is 13 residues long. Per the germline V gene, CDR1 is MNHNY and CDR2 is SVGAGI (reference sequence). CDR3 bases: TGTGCCAGCAGTCCCGGGACATTCGGGACCCAGTACTTC. It encodes CASSPGTFGTQYF.

This clone was observed once. The V and J genes are TRBV2 and TRBJ1-1, with D uncertain. The V gene lost 8 bases and the J gene lost 0 bases, with 22 bases spanning the gap. Germline V gene lookup returns CDR1 SNHLY and CDR2 FYNNEI. The CDR3 contains 17 residues. The chain's CDR3 is CASGPGWLKPLNTEAFF. The DNA for the CDR3 is TGTGCCAGCGGGCCGGGATGGCTAAAACCTTTGAACACTGAAGCTTTCTTT.

The chain uses TRBV19 and TRBJ2-1; no firm D call. The CDR3 has 16 amino acids. Germline CDR1 LNHDA, CDR2 SQIVND (reference sequence). Deletions cut 3 bases from V and 2 bases from J, with 14 bases between. Here the CDR3 DNA reads TGTGCCAGTAGTATCGACTCTATGGCACCCTACAATGAGCAGTTCTTC. Translated: CASSIDSMAPYNEQFF.

The rearrangement uses TRBV2 and TRBJ1-3; D possibly corresponds to TRBD1 (5 bases). The CDR3 is 16 amino acids. Trimming removed 10 bases from V and 3 bases from J, with 22 bases in between. Per germline, CDR1 SNHLY and CDR2 FYNNEI. The CDR3 DNA sequence: TGTGCCACCAATAGGCCGTGGAGGGGATTTGGAAACACCATATATTTT. Protein sequence: CATNRPWRGFGNTIYF.

V and J are TRBV6-1 and TRBJ2-1, with D unresolved. Germline-derived CDR1 and CDR2 are MNHNS and SASEGT. Trimming cost V 6 bases and J 7 bases, with 7 bases left between them. CDR3 length: 11 residues. The CDR3 loop reads CASRAPNEQFF. The CDR3 nucleotides are TGTGCCAGCAGGGCCCCAAATGAGCAGTTCTTC.

The V and J genes are TRBV15 and TRBJ1-4; D unresolved. V lost 2 bases and J 3 bases, leaving 19 bases between the germline ends. This CDR3 spans 18 amino acids. Looked up from germline, CDR1 is LNHNV and CDR2 is YYDKDF (reference sequence). CDR3 sequence reads: CATSRTVRPSSANEKLFF. In DNA form, the CDR3 reads TGTGCCACCAGCAGAACAGTCAGGCCCTCGTCGGCTAATGAAAAACTGTTTTTT.

The chain joins TRBV2 to TRBJ1-4; 7 bases are shared with TRBD1. This CDR3 has 14 amino acids. CDR1 and CDR2 from the germline V gene are SNHLY and FYNNEI. V gave up 6 bases and J gave up 5 bases; unmatched junction bases: 6. The CDR3 loop reads CASSRDSRNEKLFF. The DNA for the CDR3 is TGTGCCAGCAGCCGGGACAGCAGGAATGAAAAACTGTTTTTT.

V and J are TRBV19 and TRBJ2-1; 7 bases match TRBD2. V was clipped by 4 bases and J by 7 bases; unmatched bases: 1. CDR3 length equals 12 residues. The germline V gene encodes CDR1 LNHDA and CDR2 SQIVND (reference sequence). CDR3 residues: CASSTGGNEQFF. The DNA of the CDR3 is TGTGCCAGTAGTACCGGGGGGAATGAGCAGTTCTTC.

This chain links TRBV7-9 with TRBJ2-1; D not certain. With 5 bases removed from V and 0 bases from J, the gap between germline ends came to 5 bases. Germline V CDR1 and CDR2: SEHNR, FQNEAQ (reference sequence). The CDR3 sequence is 13 residues long. DNA for the CDR3: TGTGCCAGCAGCCTCAGCTCCTACAATGAGCAGTTCTTC. This encodes CASSLSSYNEQFF.